The 8 T cell receptor beta chains reported below all come from one sample, sequenced in a study of T cell changes during pregnancy in multiple sclerosis. Assay: immunoSEQ multiplex PCR; the TCRdb copy retains only in-frame clones and omits some. This sample carries tens of thousands of clones, about 91% of them seen once, and the ten largest clones take about 6.4%. The input for sequencing was CD8+ T cells from peripheral blood mononuclear cells, taken in the second trimester of pregnancy. The receptors derive from a female donor with multiple sclerosis, enrolled in a pregnancy study.

The chain carries TRBV7-6 and TRBJ1-1; D gene unclear. V lost 5 bases, J lost 0 bases, and 4 bases lay in between. Germline V gene sequence: CDR1 SGHVS, CDR2 FNYEAQ. CDR3 length: 12 amino acids. As DNA, the CDR3 is TGTGCCAGCAGCCCTCTGAACACTGAAGCTTTCTTT. Residues: CASSPLNTEAFF.

The genes are TRBV30 and TRBJ1-2, with D possibly TRBD1 on 6 matching bases. Germline CDR1 is GTSNPN and CDR2 is SVGIG (reference sequence). The CDR3 spans 16 residues. Trimming left V 1 base short and J 8 bases short, with 23 bases between. CDR3: CAWSAEQGWSSKGYTF. CDR3 coding DNA: TGTGCCTGGAGTGCCGAACAGGGCTGGAGCTCGAAAGGCTACACCTTC.

The genes are TRBV10-3 and TRBJ1-1; 7 nucleotides line up with TRBD1. The length of the CDR3 is 14 residues. J was trimmed by 2 bases and V by 10 bases; bases with no gene match: 10. Germline V lookup: CDR1 ENHRY, CDR2 SYGVKD. This CDR3 reads CATLSTGRNTEAFF. For the CDR3, the DNA is TGTGCCACACTTTCGACAGGGAGAAACACTGAAGCTTTCTTT.

DNA of the CDR3: TGTGCCAGCAGCCAAGATGGCGGAATTTACGAGCAGTACTTC. This codes for CASSQDGGIYEQYF. The chain has TRBV14 and TRBJ2-7; D uncertain. The germline V gene encodes CDR1 SGHDN and CDR2 FVKESK. Trimming left V 0 bases short and J 4 bases short, with 10 bases between. This CDR3 is built from 14 residues.

The chain uses TRBV29-1 and TRBJ2-7; 10 positions match TRBD2. From germline, CDR1 is SQVTM and CDR2 ANQGSEA. V trimming: 0 bases; J trimming: 3 bases; junction bases outside the gene matches: 5. This CDR3 has 15 amino acids. The CDR3 loop reads CSVEDPTSGNYEQYF. The CDR3 DNA sequence: TGCAGCGTTGAAGATCCAACTAGCGGGAACTACGAGCAGTACTTC.

The CDR3 sequence: CSAQDYNEQFF. The CDR3 DNA sequence: TGCAGTGCACAGGACTACAATGAGCAGTTCTTC. The genes are TRBV20-1 and TRBJ2-1, with D tentatively TRBD1 (5 bases). Trimming left V 6 bases short and J 3 bases short, with 6 bases between. This CDR3 spans 11 amino acids. Germline CDR1 reads DFQATT; CDR2 reads SNEGSKA (reference sequence).

The chain links TRBV15 to TRBJ2-5; 7 bases agree with TRBD2. V was pared by 1 base and J by 1 base, with 6 bases of the junction left unmatched. This CDR3 is 16 amino acids long. In germline, CDR1 is LNHNV, CDR2 YYDKDF (reference sequence). The CDR3 bases are TGTGCCACCAGCAGAGCCCCTGCGGGAGCCCAAGAGACCCAGTACTTC. It codes for CATSRAPAGAQETQYF.

This clone was seen more than once but under ten times. The J gene is TRBJ1-2, the V gene TRBV28, with unresolved D. CDR1 MDHEN and CDR2 SYDVKM come from the germline V gene. CDR3 length equals 14 residues. The V and J ends lost 5 bases and 4 bases respectively, with 14 bases between them. The CDR3: CASSPQIDGYGYTF. In DNA, the CDR3 is TGTGCCAGCAGTCCCCAGATCGATGGCTATGGCTACACCTTC.